This is a list of T cell receptor beta chains from one sample in a study of T cell changes during pregnancy in multiple sclerosis. TCRdb keeps only in-frame clones here, not all; method: immunoSEQ multiplex PCR. Among roughly 69,000 clones, about 90% were seen once, and the ten largest hold over 1.1%. The material sequenced was peripheral blood, taken after pregnancy. The receptors were gathered from a female donor with multiple sclerosis, enrolled in a pregnancy study. The CDR3 runs from the conserved cysteine through the conserved F or W. D genes are given only for firm matches. Not every row has a clone size; where given, it reads once, few, many or a size class.

TRBJ1-1	NA	NA	TRBV7-8	CASRLQGMKAEAFF	TGTGCCAGCAGGTTACAGGGTATGAAGGCTGAAGCTTTCTTT
TRBJ1-1	NA	few	TRBV19	CASSTSGTEAFF	TGTGCCAGTAGTACCTCGGGTACTGAAGCTTTCTTT
TRBJ2-5	TRBD1	NA	TRBV2	CASSKGQPAAQYF	TGTGCCAGCAGCAAGGGACAGCCAGCGGCCCAGTACTTC
TRBJ2-7	TRBD1	NA	TRBV30	CAWDRGFYEQYF	TGTGCCTGGGACAGGGGCTTCTACGAGCAGTACTTC
TRBJ2-7	NA	NA	TRBV11-2	CASSHRSGEQYF	TGTGCCAGCAGTCACCGGTCCGGCGAGCAGTACTTC
TRBJ1-5	NA	once	TRBV13	CASTVGGVGSNQPQHF	TGTGCCAGCACCGTGGGGGGGGTAGGGAGCAATCAGCCCCAGCATTTT
TRBJ1-1	NA	NA	TRBV19	CASSIRETGNSEAFF	TGTGCCAGTAGTATAAGGGAAACAGGGAATAGTGAAGCTTTCTTT
TRBJ2-7	NA	NA	TRBV11-2	CASSLEVVSGYEQYF	TGTGCCAGCAGCTTAGAGGTTGTCAGCGGCTACGAGCAGTACTTC
TRBJ2-7	NA	NA	TRBV28	CASSLQGGTYEQYF	TGTGCCAGCAGTTTACAAGGCGGAACCTACGAGCAGTACTTC
TRBJ2-1	TRBD2	NA	TRBV11-1	CASSGPGLAVDSYNEQFF	TGTGCCAGCAGCGGGCCGGGACTAGCGGTAGACTCCTACAATGAGCAGTTCTTC
TRBJ2-1	NA	NA	TRBV4-1	CASSPRIFTYFSEQFF	TGCGCCAGCAGCCCTCGGATATTCACATACTTTAGCGAGCAGTTCTTC
TRBJ2-3	NA	NA	TRBV7-2	CASSLNWLTDTQYF	TGTGCCAGCAGCTTAAATTGGCTCACAGATACGCAGTATTTT
TRBJ2-1	NA	NA	TRBV2	CASSEGPFNEQFF	TGTGCCAGCAGTGAAGGTCCCTTCAATGAGCAGTTCTTC
TRBJ2-7	NA	NA	TRBV30	CAWSVTEARPEQYF	TGTGCCTGGAGTGTGACAGAAGCTCGGCCCGAGCAGTACTTC
TRBJ2-7	NA	many	TRBV30	CAWTSRGHEQYF	TGTGCCTGGACATCCAGGGGACACGAGCAGTACTTC
TRBJ2-1	TRBD1	NA	TRBV5-1	CASSLNPGGLDEQFF	TGCGCCAGCAGCTTGAATCCAGGGGGTCTGGATGAGCAGTTCTTC
TRBJ2-7	TRBD2	once	TRBV27	CARKSGTSDYEQYF	TGTGCCAGGAAGAGCGGGACTAGTGATTACGAGCAGTACTTC
TRBJ2-4	NA	once	TRBV5-5	CASSIQGLAKNIQYF	TGTGCCAGCAGCATTCAGGGGCTAGCCAAAAACATTCAGTACTTC
TRBJ2-1	TRBD1	NA	TRBV6-4	CASSEGTGGYNEQFF	TGTGCCAGCAGTGAGGGGACAGGGGGCTACAATGAGCAGTTCTTC
TRBJ2-2	TRBD1	NA	TRBV7-9	CASSFLRGQGNTGELFF	TGTGCCAGCAGCTTTTTGCGGGGACAGGGAAACACCGGGGAGCTGTTTTTT
TRBJ1-2	NA	NA	TRBV29-1	CSVVENYGYTF	TGCAGCGTTGTGGAGAACTATGGCTACACCTTC